This TCR beta chain stems from a study of glioma-infiltrating T cells after dendritic cell vaccination. Study at large: Patients had newly diagnosed or recurrent glioblastoma and received dendritic cell vaccines. Autologous tumor lysate was loaded overnight onto monocyte-derived dendritic cells grown approximately seven days with IL-4 and GM-CSF.

CDR3 size: 14 residues. V lost 7 bases to trimming and J lost 4 bases; unmatched junction nucleotides: 8. Germline-derived CDR1 and CDR2 are LNHDA and SQIVND (reference sequence). This clone has more than one count but fewer than ten. Selection required adequate fresh-frozen tumor tissue plus more than two years' survival data. PBMC were collected before vaccination, two weeks after the third vaccination, and at progression. Assay: immunoSEQ multiplex PCR; the TCRdb copy retains only in-frame clones and omits some. Here the sample spans 71,000 or so clones, 81% being singletons. Sequences were derived from blood, sampled before dendritic cell vaccination. The TCR originated in a human donor with glioblastoma. The genes are TRBV19 and TRBJ1-1; 8 nucleotides line up with TRBD1. CDR3 region: CASTRTGLGTEAFF. CDR3 DNA sequence: TGTGCCAGTACCAGGACAGGGTTGGGCACTGAAGCTTTCTTT.